Presented here are 25 T cell receptor beta chains from one specimen sequenced in a study of cytomegalovirus exposure and HLA in healthy donors. PCR primers comprised 60 Vbeta and 13 Jbeta primers. Repertoires were generated with immunoSEQ multiplex PCR, while TCRdb's copy carries only in-frame clones and drops some. Of some 190,000 clones listed, about three quarters are singletons. The sequenced material came from PBMCs. The receptor source for this set is a man aged 18-30 years in good health and CMV-seronegative.

The chain carries TRBV30 and TRBJ1-6; D gene unclear. V gave up 1 base and J gave up 8 bases, with 6 bases separating them. The CDR3 covers 12 residues. Looked up from germline, CDR1 is GTSNPN and CDR2 is SVGIG (reference sequence). The CDR3 sequence: CAWSAFDSPLHF. In DNA form, the CDR3 reads TGTGCCTGGAGTGCGTTCGATTCACCCCTCCACTTT.

V is TRBV19 and J is TRBJ1-1, with no clear D. Germline V CDR1 and CDR2: LNHDA, SQIVND (reference sequence). The CDR3 spans 14 residues. Trimming removed 2 bases from V and 1 base from J, with 8 bases in between. The CDR3: CASSISLQNTEAFF. CDR3 coding DNA: TGTGCCAGTAGTATAAGCCTTCAGAACACTGAAGCTTTCTTT.

The rearrangement uses TRBV6-5 and TRBJ1-1, with 9 bases that match TRBD1. This CDR3 contains 14 residues. Germline V lookup: CDR1 MNHEY, CDR2 SVGAGI. The V segment lost 5 bases and the J segment 5 bases; nucleotides outside the gene matches: 6. In nucleotides, the CDR3 is TGTGCCAGCAGTCTCGGACAGGGGAGGACTGAAGCTTTCTTT. This sequence encodes CASSLGQGRTEAFF.

The chain recombines TRBV5-6 with TRBJ1-1, with 7 bases matching TRBD1. V lost 0 bases, J lost 5 bases, and 4 bases stayed unmatched. This CDR3 is 14 amino acids long. CDR1 is SGHDT and CDR2 is YYEEEE in the germline V gene. The CDR3 coding sequence is TGTGCCAGCAGCTTGGTGGTCAGGGGGACTGAAGCTTTCTTT. This gives the protein CASSLVVRGTEAFF.

On this clone itself: The junction differs from germline at one of its ends, possibly a read error. This sequence joins TRBV6-4 and TRBJ1-6; D gene ambiguous. Germline V gene sequence: CDR1 MRHNA, CDR2 SNTAGT. The CDR3 covers 13 residues. The CDR3 DNA sequence: TGTGCCGGCAGTCCCGGGGAGAATTCACCCCTCCACTTT. Translation: CAGSPGENSPLHF.

The table lists this clone with a few counts. The chain uses TRBV5-4 and TRBJ1-2, with 9 bases identical to TRBD1. Germline V gene sequence: CDR1 SGHNT, CDR2 YYREEE (reference sequence). Losses at the gene ends were 0 bases for V and 7 bases for J; bases not matched to a gene: 1. The CDR3 consists of 13 residues. CDR3 bases: TGTGCCAGCAGCTTGGACAGGGGGCGTGGCTACACCTTC. Its protein product is CASSLDRGRGYTF.

The chain uses TRBV11-2 and TRBJ2-5, with 13 nucleotides matching TRBD2. The length of the CDR3 is 16 residues. V trimming: 5 bases; J trimming: 2 bases; junction bases outside the gene matches: 5. The germline gives CDR1 SGHAT, CDR2 FQNNGV. The CDR3 DNA is TGTGCCAGCAGCGTCGGACTAGCGGGGGTGCAAGAGACCCAGTACTTC. Its protein is CASSVGLAGVQETQYF.

The chain is built from TRBV30 and TRBJ1-5; maybe TRBD1 (6 bases). V gave up 5 bases and J gave up 5 bases, with 13 bases separating them. Germline CDR1 reads GTSNPN; CDR2 reads SVGIG (reference sequence). The CDR3 totals 13 residues. The CDR3 region is CAWGTGSDQPQHF. In DNA form, the CDR3 reads TGTGCCTGGGGTACAGGGTCAGATCAGCCCCAGCATTTT.

The CDR3 bases are TGTGCCAGCAGCCCGGGCAGGGGAGTGGGAGGCTACACCTTC. The encoded protein is CASSPGRGVGGYTF. J is TRBJ1-2 and V is TRBV5-6; tentatively, D is TRBD1 (6 bases). This CDR3 comprises 14 residues. The V end was cut by 4 bases, the J end by 8 bases, with 18 bases between. Germline-derived CDR1 and CDR2 are SGHDT and YYEEEE. Full variable domain (rest looked up from reference TRBV5-6 and TRBJ1-2): DAGVTQSPTHLIKTRGQQVTLRCSPKSGHDTVSWYQQALGQGPQFIFQYYEEEERQRGNFPDRFSGHQFPNYSSELNVNALLLGDSALYLCASSPGRGVGGYTFGSGTRLTVV.

The chain carries TRBV11-3 and TRBJ2-2; possibly TRBD1 for D (5 bases). CDR1 SGHNT and CDR2 YENEEA come from the germline V gene. The germline V and J ends were trimmed by 5 bases and 2 bases, with 12 bases remaining between them. CDR3 length: 15 residues. In nucleotides, the CDR3 is TGTGCCAGCAGCACCGGGCAGGGAAACACCGGGGAGCTGTTTTTT. This gives the protein CASSTGQGNTGELFF.

This clone appeared a few times. V usage is TRBV19 and J usage is TRBJ1-1; maybe TRBD1 (5 bases). V lost 5 bases to trimming and J lost 1 base, with 20 bases between them. The CDR3 spans 17 residues. Germline lookup yields CDR1 LNHDA and CDR2 SQIVND (reference sequence). The CDR3 region is CASSHPNTGHGNTEAFF. The CDR3, as DNA: TGTGCCAGTAGTCATCCAAATACCGGACACGGGAACACTGAAGCTTTCTTT. The whole variable domain, remainder taken from reference TRBV19 and TRBJ1-1, is DGGITQSPKYLFRKEGQNVTLSCEQNLNHDAMYWYRQDPGQGLRLIYYSQIVNDFQKGDIAEGYSVSREKKESFPLTVTSAQKNPTAFYLCASSHPNTGHGNTEAFFGQGTRLTVV.

The CDR3 spells CAWSVRAGPLGKQYF. DNA for the CDR3: TGTGCCTGGAGTGTACGAGCGGGCCCCCTCGGGAAGCAGTACTTC. The chain links TRBV30 to TRBJ2-7; TRBD2 is a possible D gene (6 bases). The CDR3 covers 15 residues. The V end was cut by 0 bases, the J end by 8 bases, with 20 bases between. Germline values: CDR1 GTSNPN, CDR2 SVGIG (reference sequence).

This clone was detected once. This chain connects TRBV6-6 to TRBJ2-7; a weak D match, TRBD2 (6 bases). V lost 4 bases to trimming and J lost 1 base, with 14 bases between them. The CDR3 is 15 amino acids. From germline, CDR1 is MNHNY and CDR2 SVGAGI (reference sequence). CDR3 in DNA: TGTGCCAGCAGTTCCCTAGTGGGAGGTTCCTACGAGCAGTACTTC. It encodes CASSSLVGGSYEQYF.

The chain joins TRBV7-8 to TRBJ2-3; D call uncertain. V was shortened by 1 base and J by 1 base, with 12 bases between the two germline ends. There are 16 residues in the CDR3. Germline loops: CDR1 SGHVS, CDR2 FQNEAQ. CDR3 in DNA: TGTGCCAGCAGCTTAGTTTCCACTCCACGCACAGATACGCAGTATTTT. This translates into CASSLVSTPRTDTQYF.

This clone came up a few times. This chain uses TRBV19 with TRBJ1-5, with no clear D. From germline, CDR1 is LNHDA and CDR2 SQIVND (reference sequence). The length of the CDR3 is 14 residues. The ends were cut back, 8 bases at V and 0 bases at J, with 11 bases in the middle. The CDR3 protein is CASRRTISNQPQHF. In DNA form, the CDR3 reads TGTGCCAGTCGGAGGACTATTAGCAATCAGCCCCAGCATTTT.

The chain carries TRBV5-1 and TRBJ2-7; 11 bases fit TRBD2. The CDR3 has 16 amino acids. The germline V gene has CDR1 SGHRS and CDR2 YFSETQ. V lost 4 bases to trimming and J lost 5 bases; unmatched junction nucleotides: 11. The CDR3 protein is CASSPRTSGFIDEQYF. The CDR3 DNA sequence: TGCGCCAGCAGCCCCAGGACTAGCGGGTTTATCGACGAGCAGTACTTC.

This chain joins TRBV27 and TRBJ2-7; 7 nucleotides match TRBD1. The CDR3 runs to 13 residues. In germline, CDR1 is MNHEY, CDR2 SMNVEV (reference sequence). V trimming: 8 bases; J trimming: 2 bases; junction bases outside the gene matches: 6. CDR3 sequence reads: CASSDRAAYEQYF. In DNA form, the CDR3 reads TGTGCCAGCTCAGACAGGGCCGCCTACGAGCAGTACTTC.

The V and J genes are TRBV19 and TRBJ2-3; D is uncertain. The CDR3 is 15 residues long. Deletions cut 6 bases from V and 4 bases from J, with 17 bases between. Looked up from germline, CDR1 is LNHDA and CDR2 is SQIVND (reference sequence). For the CDR3, the DNA is TGTGCCAGTAGCCTCACCCTAACTACCGCAGATACGCAGTATTTT. Protein: CASSLTLTTADTQYF.

The J gene is TRBJ1-1, the V gene TRBV7-9; a weak D match, TRBD1 (5 bases). Germline V gene data show CDR1 as SEHNR and CDR2 as FQNEAQ (reference sequence). CDR3 length equals 14 residues. Trimming shortened V by 4 bases and J by 0 bases, and 9 bases separated the two germline ends. The CDR3 reads CASSSQVMNTEAFF. Here the CDR3 DNA reads TGTGCCAGCAGCTCACAGGTAATGAACACTGAAGCTTTCTTT.

The gene calls are TRBV6-5 and TRBJ1-2; 9 bases fit TRBD1. CDR3 length: 14 amino acids. The ends lost 6 bases at V and 1 base at J; junction bases unmatched: 3. The V gene's germline CDR1 is MNHEY and CDR2 SVGAGI. For the CDR3, the DNA is TGTGCCAGCAGCCCGGGACAGGGTAACTATGGCTACACCTTC. It encodes CASSPGQGNYGYTF.

V usage is TRBV5-1 and J usage is TRBJ2-5; D is possibly TRBD1 (6 bases). This CDR3 is 14 amino acids long. V was clipped by 2 bases and J by 3 bases, with 11 bases between them. Germline values: CDR1 SGHRS, CDR2 YFSETQ. The CDR3 sequence is CASSFGHREETQYF. The CDR3 DNA is TGCGCCAGCAGCTTCGGGCACAGGGAAGAGACCCAGTACTTC.

The chain recombines TRBV6-5 with TRBJ1-2; TRBD1 is a possible D gene (6 bases). Germline CDR1 reads MNHEY; CDR2 reads SVGAGI. V dropped 0 bases and J dropped 8 bases, with 13 bases sitting between them. The CDR3 totals 14 residues. The CDR3 region has the DNA TGTGCCAGCAGTTACTCGGCAGGGGTAGAAGGCTACACCTTC. Its translation is CASSYSAGVEGYTF.

The V call is TRBV4-2, the J call TRBJ2-1; 9 positions match TRBD2. The CDR3 spans 17 residues. V lost 0 bases and J lost 1; bases outside the gene matches: 4. The germline V gene has CDR1 LGHNA and CDR2 YNFKEQ. The DNA of the CDR3 is TGTGCCAGCAGCCAAGATGAAAGCGGGAGGTCCTACAATGAGCAGTTCTTC. Amino acids: CASSQDESGRSYNEQFF.

V gene TRBV5-1 combines with J gene TRBJ2-2; tentative D call: TRBD1 (6 bases). V shed 3 bases and J shed 0 bases, with 9 bases lying between them. The germline V gene encodes CDR1 SGHRS and CDR2 YFSETQ. CDR3 length: 15 amino acids. The CDR3 sequence is CASSSGTPNTGELFF. The DNA for the CDR3 is TGCGCCAGCAGCTCCGGGACACCGAACACCGGGGAGCTGTTTTTT. Complete variable domain (other parts from reference TRBV5-1 and TRBJ2-2): KAGVTQTPRYLIKTRGQQVTLSCSPISGHRSVSWYQQTPGQGLQFLFEYFSETQRNKGNFPGRFSGRQFSNSRSEMNVSTLELGDSALYLCASSSGTPNTGELFFGEGSRLTVL.

This clone was detected a few times. The chain employs TRBV5-6 and TRBJ1-5, with a weak D call TRBD1 (6 bases). Germline V gene lookup returns CDR1 SGHDT and CDR2 YYEEEE. There are 15 residues in the CDR3. V lost 4 bases to trimming and J lost 2 bases, with 13 bases between them. CDR3 loop: CASSLRGTGNQPQHF. The CDR3 DNA follows: TGTGCCAGCAGCCTAAGGGGGACGGGCAATCAGCCCCAGCATTTT.